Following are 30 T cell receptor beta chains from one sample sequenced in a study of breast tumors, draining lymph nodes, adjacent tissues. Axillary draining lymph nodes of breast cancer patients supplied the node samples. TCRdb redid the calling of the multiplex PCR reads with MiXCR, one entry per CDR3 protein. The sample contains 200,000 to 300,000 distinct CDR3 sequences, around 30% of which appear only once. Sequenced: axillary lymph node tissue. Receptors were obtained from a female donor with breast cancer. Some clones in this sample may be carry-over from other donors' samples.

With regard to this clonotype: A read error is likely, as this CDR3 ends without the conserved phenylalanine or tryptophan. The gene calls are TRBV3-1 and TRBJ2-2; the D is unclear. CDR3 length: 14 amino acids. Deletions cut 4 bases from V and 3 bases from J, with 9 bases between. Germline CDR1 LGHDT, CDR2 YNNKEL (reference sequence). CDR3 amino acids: CASSRARDTGELFL. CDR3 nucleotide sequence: TGTGCCAGCAGCCGGGCGCGTGACACCGGGGAGCTGTTTCTT.

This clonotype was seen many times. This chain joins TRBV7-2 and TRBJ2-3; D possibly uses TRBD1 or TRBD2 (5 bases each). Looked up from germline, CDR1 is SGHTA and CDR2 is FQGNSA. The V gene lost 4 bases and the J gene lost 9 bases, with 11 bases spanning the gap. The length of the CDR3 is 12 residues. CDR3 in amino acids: CASSYDRGTQYF. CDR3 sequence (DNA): TGTGCCAGCAGCTACGATCGGGGCACGCAGTATTTT.

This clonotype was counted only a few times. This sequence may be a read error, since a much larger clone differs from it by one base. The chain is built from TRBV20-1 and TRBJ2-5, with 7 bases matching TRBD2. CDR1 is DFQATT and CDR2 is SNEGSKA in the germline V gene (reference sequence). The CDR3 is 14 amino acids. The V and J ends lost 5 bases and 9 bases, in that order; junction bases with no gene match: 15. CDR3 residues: CSAHKRTSREAQYF. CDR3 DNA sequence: TGCAGTGCTCACAAACGGACATCCCGGGAGGCCCAGTACTTC.

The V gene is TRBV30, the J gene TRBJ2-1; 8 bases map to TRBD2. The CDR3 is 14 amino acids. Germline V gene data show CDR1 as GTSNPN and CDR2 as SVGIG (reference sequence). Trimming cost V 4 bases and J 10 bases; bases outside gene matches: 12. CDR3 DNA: TGTGCCTGGAATCCAGCGGGAGTAGTTTGGGAGCAGTTCTTC. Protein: CAWNPAGVVWEQFF. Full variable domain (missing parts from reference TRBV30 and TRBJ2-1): SQTIHQWPATLVQPVGSPLSLECTVEGTSNPNLYWYRQAAGRGLQLLFYSVGIGQISSEVPQNLSASRPQDRQFILSSKKLLLSDSGFYLCAWNPAGVVWEQFFGPGTRLTVL.

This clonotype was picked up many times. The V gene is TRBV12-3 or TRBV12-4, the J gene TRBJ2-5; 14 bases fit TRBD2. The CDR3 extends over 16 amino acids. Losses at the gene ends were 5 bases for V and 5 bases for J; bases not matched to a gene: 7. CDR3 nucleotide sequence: TGTGCCAGCAGTCGATCGGGACTAGCGGGAGCGGAGACCCAGTACTTC. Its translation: CASSRSGLAGAETQYF.

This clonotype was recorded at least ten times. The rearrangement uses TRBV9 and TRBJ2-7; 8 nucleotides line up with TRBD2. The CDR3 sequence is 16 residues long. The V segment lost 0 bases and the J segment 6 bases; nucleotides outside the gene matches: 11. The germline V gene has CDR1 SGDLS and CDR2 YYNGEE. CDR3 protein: CASSVGAGGPFSEQYF. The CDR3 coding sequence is TGTGCCAGCAGCGTAGGGGCGGGGGGCCCTTTCTCCGAGCAGTACTTC.

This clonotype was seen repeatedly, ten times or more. The CDR3 sequence is CASSLASQLNEQFF. The CDR3 coding sequence is TGTGCCAGCAGCTTAGCGAGTCAGCTGAATGAGCAGTTCTTC. V usage is TRBV7-9 and J usage is TRBJ2-1; D is unclear. Trimming pared 0 bases from V and 7 bases from J, leaving 10 bases between. Germline values: CDR1 SEHNR, CDR2 FQNEAQ (reference sequence). The CDR3 is 14 residues long.

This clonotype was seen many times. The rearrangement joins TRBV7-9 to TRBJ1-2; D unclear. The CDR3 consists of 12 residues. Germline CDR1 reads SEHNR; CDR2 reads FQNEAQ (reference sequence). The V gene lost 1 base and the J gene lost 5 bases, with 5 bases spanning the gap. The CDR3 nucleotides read TGTGCCAGCAGCTTAGAGTCTTATGGCTACACCTTC. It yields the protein CASSLESYGYTF.

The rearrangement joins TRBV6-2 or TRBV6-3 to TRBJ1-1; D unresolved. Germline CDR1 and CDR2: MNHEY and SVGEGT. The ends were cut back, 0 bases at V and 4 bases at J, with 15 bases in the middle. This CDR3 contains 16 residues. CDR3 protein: CASSYSRIGRITEAFF. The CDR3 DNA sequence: TGTGCCAGCAGTTACTCGAGGATAGGGAGGATCACTGAAGCTTTCTTT.

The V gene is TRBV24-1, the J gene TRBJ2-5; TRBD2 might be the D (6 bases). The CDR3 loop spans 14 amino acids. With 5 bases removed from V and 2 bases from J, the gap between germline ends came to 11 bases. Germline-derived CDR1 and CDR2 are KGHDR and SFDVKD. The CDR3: CATSGPGEQETQYF. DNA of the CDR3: TGTGCCACCAGTGGGCCGGGGGAACAAGAGACCCAGTACTTC.

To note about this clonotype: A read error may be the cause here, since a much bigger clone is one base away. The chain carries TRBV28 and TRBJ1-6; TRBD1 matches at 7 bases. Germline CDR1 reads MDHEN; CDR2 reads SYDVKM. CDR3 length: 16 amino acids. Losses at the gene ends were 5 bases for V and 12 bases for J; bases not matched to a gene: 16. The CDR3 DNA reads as TGTGCCAGCAGTCCCCGACGACAGGGTTCGCGTTTACCCCTCCACTTT. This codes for CASSPRRQGSRLPLHF.

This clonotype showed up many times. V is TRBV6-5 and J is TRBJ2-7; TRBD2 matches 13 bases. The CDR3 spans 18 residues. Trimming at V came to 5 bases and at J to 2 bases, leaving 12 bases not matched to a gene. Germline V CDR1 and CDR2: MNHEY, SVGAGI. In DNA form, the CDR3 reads TGTGCCAGCAGTGACTTACTAGCGGGAGGGTTAGTTCCCTACGAGCAGTACTTC. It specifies CASSDLLAGGLVPYEQYF.

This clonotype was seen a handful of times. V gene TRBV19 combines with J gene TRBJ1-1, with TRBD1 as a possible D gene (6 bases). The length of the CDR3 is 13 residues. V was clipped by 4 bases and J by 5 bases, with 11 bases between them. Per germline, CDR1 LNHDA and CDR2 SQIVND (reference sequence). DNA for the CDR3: TGTGCCAGTAGTACCCAAACAGGGACTGAAGCTTTCTTT. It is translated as CASSTQTGTEAFF.

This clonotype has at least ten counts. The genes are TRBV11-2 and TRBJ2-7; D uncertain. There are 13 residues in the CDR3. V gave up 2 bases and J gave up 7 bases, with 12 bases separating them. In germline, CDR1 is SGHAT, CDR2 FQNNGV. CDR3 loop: CASSLNNPGEQYF. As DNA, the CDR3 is TGTGCCAGCAGCTTAAACAACCCTGGTGAGCAGTACTTC.

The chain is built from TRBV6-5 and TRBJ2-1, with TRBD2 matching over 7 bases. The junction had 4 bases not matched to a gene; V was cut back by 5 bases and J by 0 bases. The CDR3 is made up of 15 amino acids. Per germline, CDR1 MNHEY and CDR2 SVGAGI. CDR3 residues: CASSLAASSYNEQFF. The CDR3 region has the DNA TGTGCCAGCAGTCTAGCGGCTAGCTCCTACAATGAGCAGTTCTTC.

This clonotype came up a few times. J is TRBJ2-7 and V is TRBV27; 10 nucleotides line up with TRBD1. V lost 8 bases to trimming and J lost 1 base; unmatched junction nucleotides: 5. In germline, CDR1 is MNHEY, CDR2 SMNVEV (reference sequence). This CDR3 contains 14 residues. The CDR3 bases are TGTGCCAGCTTAAAGGGACAGGGGTCCTACGAGCAGTACTTC. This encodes CASLKGQGSYEQYF.

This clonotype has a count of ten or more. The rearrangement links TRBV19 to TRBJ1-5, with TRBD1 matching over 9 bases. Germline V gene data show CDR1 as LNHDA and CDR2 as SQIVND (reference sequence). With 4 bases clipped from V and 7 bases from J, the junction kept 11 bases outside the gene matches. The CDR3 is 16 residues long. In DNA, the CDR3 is TGTGCCAGTAGTACGGCGACAGGGGGGTCAGGACAGCCCCAGCATTTT. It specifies CASSTATGGSGQPQHF.

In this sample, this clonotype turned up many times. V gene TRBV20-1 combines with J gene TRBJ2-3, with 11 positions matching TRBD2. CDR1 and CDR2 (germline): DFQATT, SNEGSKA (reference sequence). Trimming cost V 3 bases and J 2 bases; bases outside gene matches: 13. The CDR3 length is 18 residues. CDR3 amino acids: CSASPSSGRILVTDTQYF. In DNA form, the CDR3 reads TGCAGTGCTAGCCCGTCTAGCGGGAGGATCCTAGTCACAGATACGCAGTATTTT.

The CDR3 here is CASSASGSGNEQFF. The CDR3, as DNA: TGTGCCAGCAGCGCTAGCGGGAGCGGGAATGAGCAGTTCTTC. J is TRBJ2-1 and V is TRBV9; TRBD2 matches at 10 bases. J was trimmed by 7 bases and V by 3 bases; bases with no gene match: 4. The CDR3 is 14 residues long. Per the germline V gene, CDR1 is SGDLS and CDR2 is YYNGEE.

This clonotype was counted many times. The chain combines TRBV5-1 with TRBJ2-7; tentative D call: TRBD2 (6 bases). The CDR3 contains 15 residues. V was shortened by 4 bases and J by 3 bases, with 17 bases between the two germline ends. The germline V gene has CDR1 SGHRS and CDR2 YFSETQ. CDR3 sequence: CASSPSPGANYEQYF. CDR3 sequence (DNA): TGCGCCAGCAGCCCTTCCCCGGGAGCCAACTACGAGCAGTACTTC.

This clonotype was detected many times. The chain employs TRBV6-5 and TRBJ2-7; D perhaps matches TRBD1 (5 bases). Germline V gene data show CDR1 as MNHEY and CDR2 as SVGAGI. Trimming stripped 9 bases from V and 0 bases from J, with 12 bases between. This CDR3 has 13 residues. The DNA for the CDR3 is TGTGCCAGTGAACAGGCCAACTCCTACGAGCAGTACTTC. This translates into CASEQANSYEQYF.

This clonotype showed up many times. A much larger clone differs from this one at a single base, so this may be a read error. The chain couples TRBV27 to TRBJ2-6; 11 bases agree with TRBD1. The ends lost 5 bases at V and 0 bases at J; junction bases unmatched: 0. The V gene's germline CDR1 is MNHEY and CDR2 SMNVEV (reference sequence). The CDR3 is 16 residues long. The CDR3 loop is CASSGTGGSGANVLTF. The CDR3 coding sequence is TGTGCCAGCAGTGGGACAGGGGGCTCTGGGGCCAACGTCCTGACTTTC.

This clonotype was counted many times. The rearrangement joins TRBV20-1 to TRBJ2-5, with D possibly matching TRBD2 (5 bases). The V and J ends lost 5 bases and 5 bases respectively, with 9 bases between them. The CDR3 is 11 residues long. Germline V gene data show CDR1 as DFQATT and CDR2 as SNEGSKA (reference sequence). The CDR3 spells CSAGRGETQYF. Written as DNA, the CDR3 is TGCAGTGCTGGCAGAGGGGAGACCCAGTACTTC.

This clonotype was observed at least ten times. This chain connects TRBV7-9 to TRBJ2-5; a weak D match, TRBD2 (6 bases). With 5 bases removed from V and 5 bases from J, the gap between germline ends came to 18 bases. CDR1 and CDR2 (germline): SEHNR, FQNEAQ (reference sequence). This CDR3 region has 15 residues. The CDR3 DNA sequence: TGTGCCAGCAGCCCGAAGTCGGGGAGGAAGGAGACCCAGTACTTC. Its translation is CASSPKSGRKETQYF.

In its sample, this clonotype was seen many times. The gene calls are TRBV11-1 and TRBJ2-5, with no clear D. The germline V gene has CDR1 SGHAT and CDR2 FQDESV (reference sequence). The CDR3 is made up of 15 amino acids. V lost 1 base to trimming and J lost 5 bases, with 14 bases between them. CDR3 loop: CASSLGQAQRETQYF. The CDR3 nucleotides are TGTGCCAGCAGCTTAGGGCAGGCCCAACGGGAGACCCAGTACTTC.

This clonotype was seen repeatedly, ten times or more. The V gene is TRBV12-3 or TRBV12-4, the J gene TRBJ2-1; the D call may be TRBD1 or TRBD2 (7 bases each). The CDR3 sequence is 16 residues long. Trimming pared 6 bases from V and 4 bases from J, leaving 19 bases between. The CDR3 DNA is TGTGCCAGCAGAATATATGGGGAGGGGGCATACAATGAGCAGTTCTTC. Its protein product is CASRIYGEGAYNEQFF.

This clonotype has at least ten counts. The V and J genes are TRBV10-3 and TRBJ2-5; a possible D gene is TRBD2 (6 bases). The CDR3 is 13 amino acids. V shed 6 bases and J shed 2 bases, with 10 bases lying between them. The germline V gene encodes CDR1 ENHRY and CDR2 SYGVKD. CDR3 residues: CAIREGRQETQYF. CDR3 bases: TGTGCCATCAGGGAGGGCAGGCAAGAGACCCAGTACTTC.

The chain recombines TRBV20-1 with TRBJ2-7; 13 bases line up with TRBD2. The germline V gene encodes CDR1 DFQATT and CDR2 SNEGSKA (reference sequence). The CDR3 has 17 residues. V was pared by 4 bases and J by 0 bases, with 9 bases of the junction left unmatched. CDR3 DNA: TGCAGTGCTACCCGACTAGCGGGAGGCCCGAGCTCCTACGAGCAGTACTTC. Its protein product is CSATRLAGGPSSYEQYF.

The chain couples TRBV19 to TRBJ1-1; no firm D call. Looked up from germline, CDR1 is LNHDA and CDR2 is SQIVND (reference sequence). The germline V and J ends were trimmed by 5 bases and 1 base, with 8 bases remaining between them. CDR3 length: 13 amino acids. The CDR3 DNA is TGTGCCAGTAGTGGGCGCACGAACACTGAAGCTTTCTTT. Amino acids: CASSGRTNTEAFF.

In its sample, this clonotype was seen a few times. CDR3 sequence reads: CASSYSNTGGYGYTF. The CDR3 DNA follows: TGTGCCAGCAGTTACTCGAATACGGGTGGCTATGGCTACACCTTC. The rearrangement joins TRBV6-2 or TRBV6-3 to TRBJ1-2; D gene uncertain. Germline V gives CDR1 MNHEY, CDR2 SVGEGT. There are 15 residues in the CDR3. Between the trimmed V and J ends, which lost 0 bases and 4 bases, there was a span of 12 bases.